This passage covers 27 T cell receptor beta chains from one sample sequenced in a study of CD8 T cells in Susac syndrome. An input of roughly 0.5 to 1 ug of RNA was subjected to reverse transcription using random hexamers. TCRdb re-called the immunoSEQ multiplex PCR reads with MiXCR, one entry per CDR3 protein. The repertoire includes approximately 190,000 distinct CDR3 sequences, approximately 94% of them detected once, and approximately 0.098% sits in the top ten. The sequenced material came from CD4+ T cells from PBMCs. These receptor sequences come from a human donor with Susac syndrome.

This chain connects TRBV5-4 to TRBJ2-3; D perhaps matches TRBD1 (7 bases). This CDR3 spans 18 amino acids. Germline CDR1 and CDR2: SGHNT and YYREEE (reference sequence). Trimming removed 0 bases from V and 0 bases from J, with 17 bases in between. The CDR3 spells CASSLARRQGGSTDTQYF. Here the CDR3 DNA reads TGTGCCAGCAGCTTGGCTAGGAGGCAGGGGGGTAGCACAGATACGCAGTATTTT. Together with reference TRBV5-4 and TRBJ2-3, the CDR3 gives the full variable domain: ETGVTQSPTHLIKTRGQQVTLRCSSQSGHNTVSWYQQALGQGPQFIFQYYREEENGRGNFPPRFSGLQFPNYSSELNVNALELDDSALYLCASSLARRQGGSTDTQYFGPGTRLTVL.

The rearrangement joins TRBV6-5 to TRBJ1-2, with TRBD1 matching 10 bases. The V segment lost 2 bases and the J segment 6 bases; nucleotides outside the gene matches: 3. The CDR3 has 14 amino acids. Germline values: CDR1 MNHEY, CDR2 SVGAGI. This CDR3 reads CASSYLGQGDGYTF. CDR3 nucleotides: TGTGCCAGCAGTTACCTCGGACAGGGGGATGGCTACACCTTC.

The chain is built from TRBV29-1 and TRBJ2-7; tentative D call: TRBD1 (6 bases). Looked up from germline, CDR1 is SQVTM and CDR2 is ANQGSEA. The CDR3 is 14 amino acids. Between the trimmed V and J ends, which lost 6 bases and 6 bases, there was a span of 21 bases. This CDR3 reads CSVSYIQGWGEQYF. The CDR3 DNA reads as TGCAGCGTCTCATACATCCAGGGGTGGGGCGAGCAGTACTTC.

This sequence joins TRBV19 and TRBJ2-5, with 7 bases aligning to TRBD1. Per germline, CDR1 LNHDA and CDR2 SQIVND (reference sequence). The CDR3 covers 13 residues. Trimming at V came to 10 bases and at J to 7 bases, leaving 12 bases not matched to a gene. The CDR3 is CATQRGQERTQYF. CDR3 nucleotide sequence: TGTGCCACTCAAAGAGGACAGGAGCGGACCCAGTACTTC.

This clonotype was seen once. The genes are TRBV2 and TRBJ1-6; D is ambiguous. V dropped 1 base and J dropped 10 bases, with 8 bases sitting between them. The V gene's germline CDR1 is SNHLY and CDR2 FYNNEI. The CDR3 runs to 13 residues. CDR3 DNA: TGTGCCAGCAGTGAAGGGTTTCGGTCACCCCTCCACTTT. Amino acids: CASSEGFRSPLHF.

The chain couples TRBV20-1 to TRBJ2-1; D may be TRBD2 (7 bases). V was trimmed by 0 bases and J by 5 bases, leaving 23 bases between them. Germline CDR1 reads DFQATT; CDR2 reads SNEGSKA (reference sequence). This CDR3 is built from 18 residues. The CDR3 loop reads CSARDRWRGQNLDNEQFF. DNA of the CDR3: TGCAGTGCTAGAGATCGTTGGCGGGGGCAGAACTTAGACAATGAGCAGTTCTTC.

This rearrangement joins TRBV11-1 to TRBJ2-7; the D gene is possibly TRBD1 (6 bases). Germline values: CDR1 SGHAT, CDR2 FQDESV (reference sequence). Trimming shortened V by 0 bases and J by 5 bases, and 11 bases separated the two germline ends. CDR3 length: 14 residues. In DNA, the CDR3 is TGTGCCAGCAGCTTAGCGTACAGGGCGGACGAGCAGTACTTC. Its protein product is CASSLAYRADEQYF.

The chain uses TRBV10-2 and TRBJ2-3; 7 bases map to TRBD2. Losses at the gene ends were 8 bases for V and 2 bases for J; bases not matched to a gene: 13. The V gene's germline CDR1 is WSHSY and CDR2 SAAADI. CDR3 length: 16 residues. The CDR3 bases are TGCGCCAGCCGGGATGGGGAGCGGGGATCCACAGATACGCAGTATTTT. This codes for CASRDGERGSTDTQYF.

The chain links TRBV30 to TRBJ1-4; no clear D gene. CDR3 length: 13 amino acids. Germline V gene lookup returns CDR1 GTSNPN and CDR2 SVGIG (reference sequence). V dropped 2 bases and J dropped 5 bases, with 9 bases sitting between them. The CDR3 reads CAWSMNSNEKLFF. The CDR3 nucleotides are TGTGCCTGGAGTATGAACAGCAATGAAAAACTGTTTTTT.

The CDR3 protein is CASLTSPYEQYF. CDR3 DNA: TGTGCCTCCCTGACTAGTCCCTACGAGCAGTACTTC. The chain uses TRBV6-5 and TRBJ2-7; a weak D match, TRBD2 (6 bases). This CDR3 region has 12 residues. The germline V and J ends were trimmed by 11 bases and 2 bases, with 13 bases remaining between them. Germline lookup yields CDR1 MNHEY and CDR2 SVGAGI.

The chain employs TRBV3-1 and TRBJ2-1; 12 nucleotides match TRBD2. The CDR3 consists of 16 residues. CDR1 is LGHDT, CDR2 YNNKEL, per germline (reference sequence). The trim removed 6 bases at V and 5 bases at J, leaving 8 bases unmatched. CDR3 bases: TGTGCCAGCAGACCCTCTAGCGGGGGGGATGACAATGAGCAGTTCTTC. As protein: CASRPSSGGDDNEQFF.

The chain joins TRBV7-8 to TRBJ2-1, with a weak D call TRBD2 (7 bases). The CDR3 is 14 amino acids. The V and J ends lost 3 bases and 9 bases respectively, with 15 bases between them. Germline CDR1 is SGHVS and CDR2 is FQNEAQ. CDR3 amino acids: CASSLGGAEVEQFF. CDR3 sequence (DNA): TGTGCCAGCAGCTTGGGGGGGGCGGAGGTTGAGCAGTTCTTC.

The chain uses TRBV6-6 and TRBJ2-7; D unclear. The CDR3 contains 11 residues. V lost 6 bases, J lost 5 bases, and 8 bases lay in between. Germline V lookup: CDR1 MNHNY, CDR2 SVGAGI (reference sequence). Here the CDR3 reads CASSRVNEQYF. The CDR3 region has the DNA TGTGCCAGCAGCCGAGTGAACGAGCAGTACTTC.

The chain is built from TRBV30 and TRBJ2-7; 11 nucleotides agree with TRBD2. Losses at the gene ends were 2 bases for V and 11 bases for J; bases not matched to a gene: 5. CDR3 size: 12 residues. The germline V gene encodes CDR1 GTSNPN and CDR2 SVGIG (reference sequence). This CDR3 is CAWSSRLAGKYF. As DNA, the CDR3 is TGTGCCTGGAGTTCTCGACTAGCGGGGAAGTACTTC.

The rearrangement joins TRBV29-1 to TRBJ2-1; D might be TRBD2 (6 bases). Trimming removed 3 bases at V and 1 base at J, with 13 bases between. The length of the CDR3 is 15 residues. CDR1 SQVTM and CDR2 ANQGSEA come from the germline V gene. CDR3 residues: CSVEGTGESYNEQFF. DNA of the CDR3: TGCAGCGTTGAGGGAACGGGGGAGTCCTACAATGAGCAGTTCTTC.

The chain carries TRBV5-4 and TRBJ2-6, with D hard to call. Trimming removed 3 bases at V and 0 bases at J, with 13 bases between. Looked up from germline, CDR1 is SGHNT and CDR2 is YYREEE (reference sequence). This CDR3 is built from 17 residues. This chain's CDR3 is CASSSTPGFSGANVLTF. The CDR3 DNA sequence: TGTGCCAGCAGCTCTACCCCCGGCTTCTCTGGGGCCAACGTCCTGACTTTC.

The rearrangement uses TRBV27 and TRBJ2-1, with D maybe TRBD1 (6 bases). The V end lost 6 bases, the J end lost 7 bases, and 13 bases lay between the germline ends. The CDR3 has 13 amino acids. Germline loops: CDR1 MNHEY, CDR2 SMNVEV (reference sequence). The CDR3 DNA sequence: TGTGCCAGCAGCTTACAGGGTGGAAATGAGCAGTTCTTC. This codes for CASSLQGGNEQFF.

The chain carries TRBV30 and TRBJ2-7; D perhaps matches TRBD2 (6 bases). The V gene lost 6 bases and the J gene lost 9 bases, with 9 bases spanning the gap. This CDR3 contains 9 residues. Germline CDR1 GTSNPN, CDR2 SVGIG (reference sequence). The DNA for the CDR3 is TGTGCCTGCGGGGGTCCGCAGTACTTC. This encodes CACGGPQYF.

This clonotype was seen only a few times. This sequence joins TRBV4-1 and TRBJ2-4, with no clear D. This CDR3 comprises 13 residues. Deletions cut 5 bases from V and 8 bases from J, with 13 bases between. Germline V gene lookup returns CDR1 MGHRA and CDR2 YSYEKL. DNA of the CDR3: TGCGCCAGCAGCTCCCTACGTGGGGACATTCAGTACTTC. This gives the protein CASSSLRGDIQYF.

This clonotype was detected once. One junction end disagrees with the germline gene, perhaps due to a read error. CDR3 coding DNA: TGTGCCAGCAGTGCCCCGACCCCTCACCCCCGCTTT. Its translation: CASSAPTPHPRF. The V gene is TRBV25-1, the J gene TRBJ1-6; D is uncertain. This CDR3 is built from 12 residues. Germline CDR1 and CDR2: MGHDK and SYGVNS. The whole variable domain, remainder taken from reference TRBV25-1 and TRBJ1-6, is EADIYQTPRYLVIGTGKKITLECSQTMGHDKMYWYQQDPGMELHLIHYSYGVNSTEKGDLSSESTVSRIRTEHFPLTLESARPSHTSQYLCASSAPTPHPRFGNGTRLTVT.

The V gene is TRBV12-3 or TRBV12-4, the J gene TRBJ2-4; D gene unclear. V lost 3 bases to trimming and J lost 0 bases, with 6 bases between them. This CDR3 has 14 residues. In DNA, the CDR3 is TGTGCCAGCAGTTTCGAGGTAGCCAAAAACATTCAGTACTTC. Translated, it gives CASSFEVAKNIQYF.

This clonotype appeared a few times. The genes are TRBV4-2 and TRBJ2-3; 9 bases line up with TRBD2. V shed 0 bases and J 1 base; nucleotides not matched to a gene: 11. CDR1 LGHNA and CDR2 YNFKEQ come from the germline V gene. The CDR3 covers 19 residues. This CDR3 is CASSQDTRLPSGGTDTQYF. The CDR3 coding sequence is TGTGCCAGCAGCCAAGATACCCGCTTGCCTAGCGGGGGCACAGATACGCAGTATTTT.

The chain links TRBV12-3 or TRBV12-4 to TRBJ1-3; D is perhaps TRBD1 (5 bases). Trimming removed 5 bases at V and 4 bases at J, with 15 bases between. This CDR3 has 15 amino acids. The CDR3: CASSPDKGRGNTIYF. The CDR3 DNA reads TGTGCCAGCAGTCCCGATAAGGGGCGGGGAAACACCATATATTTT.

V and J are TRBV7-6 and TRBJ2-7; perhaps TRBD1 as D (7 bases). Germline assignment: CDR1 SGHVS and CDR2 FNYEAQ. The V and J ends lost 4 bases and 3 bases respectively, with 13 bases between them. The CDR3 has 14 amino acids. In DNA form, the CDR3 reads TGTGCCAGCAGCTCGAACCAGGGGGGCTACGAGCAGTACTTC. Encoded protein: CASSSNQGGYEQYF.

This rearrangement joins TRBV20-1 to TRBJ1-3; 7 bases are a match to TRBD1. The junction had 7 bases not matched to a gene; V was cut back by 6 bases and J by 2 bases. Germline V gene lookup returns CDR1 DFQATT and CDR2 SNEGSKA (reference sequence). The CDR3 totals 14 residues. CDR3 region: CSAGRQGAGNTIYF. CDR3 nucleotide sequence: TGCAGTGCGGGCCGACAGGGAGCTGGAAACACCATATATTTT.

V usage is TRBV7-3 and J usage is TRBJ2-2; a weak D match, TRBD1 (6 bases). Germline-derived CDR1 and CDR2 are SGHTA and FQGTGA. The CDR3 length is 16 residues. Between the trimmed V and J ends, which lost 8 bases and 2 bases, there was a span of 18 bases. In DNA, the CDR3 is TGTGCCAGCGGCTCACCGCCGGGACAAAACACCGGGGAGCTGTTTTTT. Translating gives CASGSPPGQNTGELFF.

V is TRBV4-1 and J is TRBJ2-1; D uncertain. The CDR3 loop spans 13 amino acids. Trimming removed 1 base at V and 15 bases at J, with 16 bases between. Germline V gene sequence: CDR1 MGHRA, CDR2 YSYEKL. CDR3: CASSQALVEVRFF. The CDR3 DNA reads as TGCGCCAGCAGCCAAGCCTTGGTCGAGGTACGGTTCTTC.